Below, one T cell receptor (beta chain) is given with its context. The antigen remains undetermined. This record belongs to a study of pediatric ulcerative colitis. Sequencing was at survey level. Measured with immunoSEQ multiplex PCR; TCRdb has only the in-frame clones, and not every one. The sample includes 45,000 to 75,000 clones, around 86% seen only once; the top ten take about 1.5%. Study results and caveats: Repertoires came from total lymphocyte DNA, not specific subsets. A couple of rectal CDR3 clonotypes occurred in all ulcerative colitis patients. Substantially fewer templates came from a couple of patients' blood samples.

The clonotype comes from a boy between 10 and 17 years old who was a control in a study of pediatric ulcerative colitis. The sample comprised blood.

CDR3 protein: CSARLAGTFF. Written as DNA, the CDR3 is TGCAGTGCTAGACTAGCGGGGACGTTCTTC. This chain joins TRBV20-1 and TRBJ2-1, with 9 positions matching TRBD2. Losses at the gene ends were 2 bases for V and 15 bases for J; bases not matched to a gene: 2. The CDR3 extends over 10 amino acids. Germline CDR1 and CDR2: DFQATT and SNEGSKA (reference sequence).